The T cell receptor (beta chain) described here comes from a study of regulatory T cells in long-lasting Graves disease. Study-level information: More than 5 years of antithyroid drugs with positive TSH receptor antibodies defined persistent Graves' disease. Study-level points and caveats: Under persistent disease, TRBV28, TRBJ1-2 and TRBJ2-5 were used preferentially.

Arm-PCR of CDR3 regions and iRepertoire HTBI primers were the basis on which TCR beta libraries were built. TCRdb recomputed calls from the multiplex PCR reads with MiXCR, one row per CDR3 protein. The profile covers a few hundred thousand distinct CDR3 sequences, with around 22% appearing a single time and approximately 28% taken by the ten largest. The time point here: persistent/refractory GD, antithyroid drugs over 5 years with positive TRAb. TCR sequences were obtained from RNA taken from PBMCs. In its sample, this clonotype was seen a few times. The antigen remains undetermined. A junction boundary mismatches the germline segment, possibly from a read error. CDR1 and CDR2 from the germline V gene are MDHEN and SYDVKM. This CDR3 has 13 residues.

V usage is TRBV28 and J usage is TRBJ1-2; weak D call: TRBD1 (6 bases). The material sequenced was peripheral blood mononuclear cells (PBMCs), taken when the disease was refractory, from a patient treated with antithyroid drugs. The source of this sequence is a female donor with Graves disease. The CDR3 region is CASSLLPGEGYAF. CDR3 in DNA: TGTGCCAGCAGTTTGTTACCAGGGGAGGGCTACGCCTTC.